This T cell receptor beta chain was captured in a study of blood T cell repertoires in COVID-19. Turning to the study itself: Material from acute and convalescent COVID-19 was sourced from the United States, Italy and Spain. PBMCs, B-cell-depleted T cells, or T cells provided the cDNA or gDNA that made up the material.

The assay was immunoSEQ multiplex PCR, and TCRdb's table has in-frame clones only and misses some. The table shows 40,000 to 45,000 clones, with around 70% occurring only once. The germline V gene encodes CDR1 LNHDA and CDR2 SQIVND (reference sequence). With 7 bases clipped from V and 7 bases from J, the junction kept 5 bases outside the gene matches. The CDR3 is 13 amino acids. The clonotype comes from an elderly man with acute or convalescent COVID-19. What was sequenced was peripheral blood. V gene TRBV19 combines with J gene TRBJ1-5; 9 bases fit TRBD1. CDR3: CASTGTGRQPQHF. DNA of the CDR3: TGTGCCAGTACGGGGACAGGGAGGCAGCCCCAGCATTTT.